A selection of T cell receptor beta chains follows, all from one sample in a study of cytomegalovirus exposure and HLA in healthy donors. Libraries were prepared by immunoSEQ multiplex PCR; TCRdb keeps only in-frame clonotypes and omits some of them. The sample table includes fewer than 100,000 clones. The source material was PBMCs. The receptors shown here come from a middle-aged man in good health and CMV-seronegative. CDR3s include the opening cysteine and the closing phenylalanine or tryptophan. A D gene is named only where the DNA matches it firmly.

CDR3 protein | CDR3 DNA | D gene | J gene | V gene
CASSWDRGSQPQHF | TGTGCCAGTAGTTGGGACAGGGGAAGTCAGCCCCAGCATTTT | TRBD1 | TRBJ1-5 | TRBV19
CASAGRGDEQYF | TGTGCCAGCGCGGGACGGGGGGACGAGCAGTACTTC | TRBD2 | TRBJ2-7 | TRBV28
CASSAEGTEAFF | TGTGCCAGCTCAGCGGAGGGCACTGAAGCTTTCTTT | . | TRBJ1-1 | TRBV18
CASSAQGGTGELFF | TGCGCCAGCAGTGCACAGGGTGGCACCGGGGAGCTGTTTTTT | . | TRBJ2-2 | TRBV5-1
CASRLTSNSPLHF | TGTGCCAGCAGACTAACCTCCAATTCACCCCTCCACTTT | . | TRBJ1-6 | TRBV6-6
CASSQGASGPEQYF | TGTGCCAGCAGTCAGGGGGCTTCGGGTCCCGAGCAGTACTTC | TRBD1 | TRBJ2-7 | TRBV28
CASSLVSYEQYF | TGTGCCAGCAGCTTGGTCAGCTACGAGCAGTACTTC | . | TRBJ2-7 | TRBV5-4
CASSVGPEGAQETQYF | TGTGCCAGCAGCGTAGGTCCCGAGGGAGCCCAAGAGACCCAGTACTTC | . | TRBJ2-5 | TRBV9
CASSHTGGLNYGYTF | TGCGCCAGCAGCCATACAGGGGGCCTTAACTATGGCTACACCTTC | TRBD1 | TRBJ1-2 | TRBV4-3
CASSAETGLPYGYTF | TGCGCCAGCAGCGCGGAGACAGGGCTGCCCTATGGCTACACCTTC | TRBD1 | TRBJ1-2 | TRBV5-1
CASSVQGTQAYNEQFF | TGCGCCAGCAGCGTTCAGGGAACTCAGGCCTACAATGAGCAGTTCTTC | . | TRBJ2-1 | TRBV5-1
CASPPNERNEKLFF | TGTGCCAGCCCACCTAATGAGCGGAATGAAAAACTGTTTTTT | . | TRBJ1-4 | TRBV18
CASSDIGDSRTEAFF | TGTGCCAGCAGTGACATTGGGGACAGTAGGACTGAAGCTTTCTTT | TRBD1 | TRBJ1-1 | TRBV2
CSVEVRQLRGEQYF | TGCAGCGTTGAAGTAAGACAGCTGCGGGGCGAGCAGTACTTC | . | TRBJ2-7 | TRBV29-1
CAWSRGIFYEQYF | TGTGCCTGGAGTAGGGGCATTTTCTACGAGCAGTACTTC | . | TRBJ2-7 | TRBV30
CASSRRGQATGELFF | TGTGCCAGCTCACGGAGGGGTCAGGCCACCGGGGAGCTGTTTTTT | . | TRBJ2-2 | TRBV18
CASSRDRGGGYNEQFF | TGCGCCAGCAGCCGAGACCGCGGGGGGGGTTACAATGAGCAGTTCTTC | TRBD2 | TRBJ2-1 | TRBV4-3
CASGVPGHLYEQYF | TGTGCCAGCGGCGTTCCGGGACACCTTTACGAGCAGTACTTC | . | TRBJ2-7 | TRBV7-9
CASSEQQGWTGELFF | TGTGCCAGCAGCGAACAACAGGGATGGACCGGGGAGCTGTTTTTT | . | TRBJ2-2 | TRBV7-2
CASAQGGIGETQYF | TGTGCCAGCGCCCAGGGAGGCATCGGGGAGACCCAGTACTTC | . | TRBJ2-5 | TRBV27
CASRTGVGQPQHF | TGTGCCAGCAGAACAGGGGTTGGTCAGCCCCAGCATTTT | . | TRBJ1-5 | TRBV21-1
CASSGGLRGYTF | TGTGCCAGCAGTGGAGGGCTCAGAGGCTACACCTTC | . | TRBJ1-2 | TRBV6-1
CASSVTGVAGYTF | TGTGCCAGCAGCGTGACAGGCGTCGCTGGCTACACCTTC | . | TRBJ1-2 | TRBV5-4
CASSFEEWADTQYF | TGTGCCAGCAGCTTCGAGGAGTGGGCAGATACGCAGTATTTT | . | TRBJ2-3 | TRBV5-4
CASSLTLLRSNQPQHF | TGTGCCAGCAGTTTAACCCTCCTCCGGAGCAATCAGCCCCAGCATTTT | . | TRBJ1-5 | TRBV28
CASSPFGRMGGQPQHF | TGCGCCAGCAGCCCATTTGGCAGGATGGGCGGGCAGCCCCAGCATTTT | . | TRBJ1-5 | TRBV5-1
CAISRQGLYGYTF | TGTGCCATCAGCCGACAGGGCCTCTATGGCTACACCTTC | TRBD1 | TRBJ1-2 | TRBV10-3
CASSYREGEEQYF | TGTGCCAGCAGTTACCGGGAGGGGGAAGAGCAGTACTTC | TRBD2 | TRBJ2-7 | TRBV6-5
CASSSLGQGNYGYTF | TGTGCCAGCAGTTCACTAGGACAGGGTAACTATGGCTACACCTTC | TRBD1 | TRBJ1-2 | TRBV6-6
CASSYPSQGQAFF | TGTGCCAGCAGTTACCCAAGTCAGGGGCAAGCTTTCTTT | . | TRBJ1-1 | TRBV6-5
CASSTRDRVMNTEAFF | TGTGCTAGCAGCACCCGGGACAGAGTAATGAACACTGAAGCTTTCTTT | TRBD1 | TRBJ1-1 | TRBV7-7
CASRGGSNQPQHF | TGTGCCAGCAGGGGGGGTAGCAATCAGCCCCAGCATTTT | . | TRBJ1-5 | TRBV6-5
CASRYGTHSPYGYTF | TGTGCCAGCAGATACGGTACTCACTCCCCCTATGGCTACACCTTC | . | TRBJ1-2 | TRBV6-5
CASSRATNEKLFF | TGTGCCAGTTCGAGGGCAACTAATGAAAAACTGTTTTTT | . | TRBJ1-4 | TRBV18
CASSSPPGQGAYEQYF | TGCGCCAGCAGCTCCCCCCCGGGACAGGGCGCCTACGAGCAGTACTTC | TRBD1 | TRBJ2-7 | TRBV5-1
CASSLGGTRFQETQYF | TGTGCCAGCAGCTTAGGCGGGACTAGGTTCCAAGAGACCCAGTACTTC | TRBD2 | TRBJ2-5 | TRBV7-8
CASSFVSSGNTIYF | TGTGCCAGCAGCTTTGTGAGCTCTGGAAACACCATATATTTT | . | TRBJ1-3 | TRBV7-8
CAWSLQYEQYF | TGTGCCTGGAGTCTACAGTACGAGCAGTACTTC | . | TRBJ2-7 | TRBV30
CASTRWEQRTEAFF | TGTGCCAGTACCCGCTGGGAGCAACGCACTGAAGCTTTCTTT | . | TRBJ1-1 | TRBV19
CASSEAQASGGSDEQFF | TGTGCCAGCAGTGAAGCGCAGGCTAGCGGGGGGTCGGATGAGCAGTTCTTC | TRBD2 | TRBJ2-1 | TRBV6-1
CASSGGETYEQYF | TGTGCCAGCAGCGGGGGGGAAACCTACGAGCAGTACTTC | TRBD2 | TRBJ2-7 | TRBV2
CASSTYRGKNTGELFF | TGTGCCAGCAGTACCTACAGGGGCAAGAACACCGGGGAGCTGTTTTTT | TRBD1 | TRBJ2-2 | TRBV27
CASSHEQGQGNSPLHF | TGCGCCAGCAGCCACGAGCAAGGACAGGGGAATTCACCCCTCCACTTT | TRBD1 | TRBJ1-6 | TRBV4-1
CATCPRGRTEAFF | TGTGCCACCTGTCCGAGGGGGAGAACTGAAGCTTTCTTT | . | TRBJ1-1 | TRBV28
CASSLLAGGSYEQYF | TGTGCCAGCAGCTTACTAGCGGGGGGGAGCTACGAGCAGTACTTC | TRBD2 | TRBJ2-7 | TRBV7-3
CASSWGLVGEQYF | TGTGCCAGTAGTTGGGGACTCGTCGGCGAGCAGTACTTC | . | TRBJ2-7 | TRBV19
CASSLGQGNQPQHF | TGTGCCAGCAGTTTGGGTCAGGGGAATCAGCCCCAGCATTTT | . | TRBJ1-5 | TRBV28
CASSLEQGGYNEQFF | TGTGCCAGCAGCTTAGAACAGGGTGGGTACAATGAGCAGTTCTTC | . | TRBJ2-1 | TRBV11-3
CASSSGQQETQYF | TGTGCCAGCAGTAGTGGACAGCAAGAGACCCAGTACTTC | . | TRBJ2-5 | TRBV28
CASSKGVNYGYTF | TGTGCCAGCAGTAAAGGGGTAAACTATGGCTACACCTTC | . | TRBJ1-2 | TRBV6-5